This note documents a single TCR beta chain sequence. What it binds is not known. A read error may account for a junction end that differs from germline. The CDR3 runs 13 residues. The germline V gene has CDR1 SGHTA and CDR2 FQGTGA. TCRdb re-analysed the reads in MiXCR, keeping a single row per CDR3 protein. The repertoire holds around 50,000 distinct CDR3 sequences, with around 18% as singletons. This sample is part of a study of T cell repertoires in cytomegalovirus infection. Study-level information: The authors used CMV epitopes that were HLA-C-restricted (recently identified) and HLA-B-restricted (well studied).

The chain is built from TRBV7-3 and TRBJ2-1; D gene uncertain. The receptor comes from a human donor in good health (CMV status not recorded). Some clones in this sample may be carry-over from other donors' samples. The sequenced sample was CD8+ T cells from cultured PBMCs, obtained from culture after CMV antigen stimulation. DNA for the CDR3: TGTGCCAGCAGTACCGGGTCCTTCAATGAGCAGTTCTTC. Residues: CASSTGSFNEQFF.